In its sample, the clone carrying this T cell receptor (beta chain) was seen many times. The antigen is unknown. The data were taken from a study of response to subunit inactivated influenza vaccine. Broader study findings: Every seasonal influenza vaccination brings in few new T cells, the authors suggested.

One entry per CDR3 protein results from TCRdb running MiXCR on the RT-PCR reads. The table lists under 750,000 distinct CDR3 sequences, 12% of them singletons. Germline values: CDR1 DFQATT, CDR2 SNEGSKA (reference sequence). J lost 4 bases, V lost 6 bases, and 3 bases had no gene match. This CDR3 has 13 amino acids. Sequencing was performed on PBMCs from blood, taken on the day of vaccination. The sequence was obtained from a man in his fifties or sixties who received an inactivated influenza vaccine. The chain couples TRBV20-1 to TRBJ2-5; 12 bases match TRBD2. CDR3 in DNA: TGCAGTGCAAGACTAGCGGGAGTAGAGACCCAGTACTTC. It specifies CSARLAGVETQYF.